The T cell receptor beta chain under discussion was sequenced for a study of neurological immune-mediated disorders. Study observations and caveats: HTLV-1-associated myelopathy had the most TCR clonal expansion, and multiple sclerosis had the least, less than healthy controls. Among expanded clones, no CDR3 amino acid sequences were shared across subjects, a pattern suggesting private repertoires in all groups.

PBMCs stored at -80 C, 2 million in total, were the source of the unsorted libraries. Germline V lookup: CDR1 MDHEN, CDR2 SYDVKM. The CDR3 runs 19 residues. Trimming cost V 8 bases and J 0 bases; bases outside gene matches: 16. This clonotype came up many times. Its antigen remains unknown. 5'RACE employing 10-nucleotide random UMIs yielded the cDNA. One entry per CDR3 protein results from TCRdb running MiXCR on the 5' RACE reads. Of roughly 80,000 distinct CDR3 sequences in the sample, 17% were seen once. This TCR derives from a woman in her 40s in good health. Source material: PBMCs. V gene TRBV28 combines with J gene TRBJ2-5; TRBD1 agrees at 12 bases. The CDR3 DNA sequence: TGTGCCAGCGCTCTATGGGGGACAGGGGGCCTTTCCGACCAAGAGACCCAGTACTTC. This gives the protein CASALWGTGGLSDQETQYF. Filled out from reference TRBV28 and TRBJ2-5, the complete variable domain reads DVKVTQSSRYLVKRTGEKVFLECVQDMDHENMFWYRQDPGLGLRLIYFSYDVKMKEKGDIPEGYSVSREKKERFSLILESASTNQTSMYLCASALWGTGGLSDQETQYFGPGTRLLVL.